This entry is about one T cell receptor (beta chain). Its antigen specificity is not known. No much larger clonotype is one base removed from it; base qualities were not supplied. The same CDR3 arises from other DNA sequences in this sample as well. The sample originates from a study of shared clonotypes between healthy human individuals (dated by TCRdb to about 2020). About the full investigation: The cohort comprised a couple of women and a few men aged 18 to 49 years. For each donor, CD4 naive and CD4 memory were each given three plates, CD8 naive was given two plates, and CD8 memory was given one plate. Blood TCR repertoires of about 5 healthy adults were deeply sequenced to estimate repertoire size and the extent of clonotype sharing between individuals. To increase sequencing depth and limit assay-specific biases, different laboratories used diverse techniques to prepare libraries and sequence TCR repertoires. Leukapheresis yielded between about 0.8 and 8.9 billion PBMCs per donor.

Trimming costs V 6 bases and J 3 bases, and their ends lie 8 bases apart. From its cysteine to its phenylalanine, the CDR3 spans 12 amino acids. The read is trimmed to its CDR3 DNA, 36 bases read in frame from base 1. The germline V gene (reference sequence) sets CDR1 to SEHNR and CDR2 to FQNEAQ. Donors were healthy HIV-negative adults with no recently reported acute infections or vaccinations. Every donor was a Caucasian adult living in Nashville, Tennessee, USA. Magnetic negative selection was used to enrich CD4+ T cells, after which naive cells were positively selected on CD45RA and the negative fraction became the memory subset. Blood was collected by leukapheresis, and PBMCs were isolated by Ficoll-Histopaque density gradient centrifugation and then cryopreserved in liquid nitrogen vapor phase. Analytical flow cytometry was used to check the purity and quantity of each magnetically sorted T cell population. From each sorted fraction, genomic DNA was isolated and quantified by UV absorbance on a Nanodrop 2000c.

Using the deep immunoSEQ assay, TCR CDR3 regions were amplified from genomic DNA by multiplex PCR. Extracted genomic DNA from each cell subset was spread evenly across all wells of several immunoSEQ 96-well plates, with each plate serving as a replicate. For sorted subsets, 150 to 250 ng genomic DNA, equal to tens of thousands of T cell genomes, was loaded into each replicate PCR. Purified libraries were quantified with a Qubit 3.0 fluorometer, sized on a Bioanalyzer 2100, and re-quantified with the KAPA Library Quantification kit. A separate single-read 150-cycle Illumina NextSeq 550 flow cell was used to sequence each immunoSEQ 96-well plate. The authors processed their data as follows. Because the immunoSEQ output included only junctional sequences and no quality scores, the filtering could not be the same as the filtering used for full-length reads. Sequences were annotated with PyIR, a Python wrapper for IgBLAST v1.9, and V/J genes and CDR3 were assigned using IMGT germline references. Any read was removed if the V/J assignment was weak (E-value above 1e-6), the CDR3 was missing, or the read contained stop codons, out-of-frame junctions, or ambiguous translated residues. A V3J clonotype was defined by an identical inferred V gene, J gene, and CDR3 amino acid sequence. The percentage overlap between two repertoires was calculated by dividing the number of shared unique clonotypes by the size of the smaller repertoire. Three approaches were used to assess repertoire richness: RTK rarefaction, the Chao1 estimator, and Recon v2.1 estimates of unobserved clonotypes. Generation probabilities for all TCRbeta clonotypes obtained by the gDNA method from a few donors were computed using OLGA. TCRdb stores this immuneACCESS table with in-frame sequences only. Part of the clones is absent; in the studies checked, under half of the shortfall reflects unresolved V genes, and no reason is known for the rest. V and J calls and clone size follow that table, whereas D and trimming were derived from the DNA. The sample table shows nearly 1,000,000 clones, and over 60% are seen once. 1.5% of the sample is held by the ten biggest clonotypes.

Overall study outcomes, separate from this receptor: Pairwise subsampling indicated that sequencing depth was expected to affect the degree of clonotype sharing among donors. Across a handful of donors, about 4.5% of naive CD4, roughly 3.3% of naive CD8, around 2.1% of memory CD4, and 0.4% of memory CD8 clonotypes were shared. Higher generation probabilities were observed for clonotypes shared by all four sorted-subset donors than for non-shared clonotypes. Sampling was restricted to blood, and TCR repertoires in tissues likely differ from the TCR repertoires found in blood. Rarefaction of sorted-subset datasets indicated incomplete sequencing despite the large sequencing depth. Naive subsets generally had larger estimated clonotype richness than memory subsets did. Because the study included a small number of donors, the genetic and exposure-history diversity represented was limited.

The sequenced sample was memory CD4+ T cells sorted from blood. The cell subset or site label here, explained by the study, means: CD45RA-negative fraction. This chain is built from TRBV7-9 and TRBJ1-2; the D gene is perhaps TRBD1, on 5 matching bases. The sequence was collected from a young man in good health. At the DNA level, the sequence is TGTGCCAGCAGTCGGGGGGACTATGGCTACACCTTC. This gives the protein CASSRGDYGYTF.